A selection of T cell receptor beta chains follows, all from one sample in a study of T cells expressing NK-cell markers. TCRdb derives one entry per CDR3 protein from the 5' RACE reads, leaving out DNA. The repertoire table contains almost 450,000 distinct CDR3 sequences. The sample consisted of blood T cells: a sorted CD56 or NKG2C T cell subset, CD4+ or CD8+ T cells, or bulk PBMC T cells (not recorded which). Receptors were obtained from a woman between 18 and 75 years old in good health. Both conserved end residues are part of each CDR3.

V gene	J gene	CDR3 protein
TRBV20-1	TRBJ1-1	CSAPGQGIGTEAFF
TRBV10-3	TRBJ2-7	CAISDGVTYEQYF
TRBV6-1	TRBJ1-5	CASSGTPGNQPQHF
TRBV5-1	TRBJ2-5	CASGRDRGETQYF
TRBV12-3/TRBV12-4	TRBJ2-5	CASSTGTSGGEYQETQYF
TRBV15	TRBJ2-1	CATSPANTEQFF
TRBV29-1	TRBJ1-1	CSVVAGGTEAFF
TRBV5-6	TRBJ2-1	CASSHGPVRNEQFF
TRBV18	TRBJ1-1	CASSPSGPTNTEAFF
TRBV20-1	TRBJ1-1	CSARPTGGGTTEAFF
TRBV4-3	TRBJ2-3	CASSQGTSGSTDTQYF
TRBV20-1	TRBJ1-1	CSARDAGTDDTEAFF
TRBV7-2	TRBJ2-7	CASTRGEGLTYEQYF